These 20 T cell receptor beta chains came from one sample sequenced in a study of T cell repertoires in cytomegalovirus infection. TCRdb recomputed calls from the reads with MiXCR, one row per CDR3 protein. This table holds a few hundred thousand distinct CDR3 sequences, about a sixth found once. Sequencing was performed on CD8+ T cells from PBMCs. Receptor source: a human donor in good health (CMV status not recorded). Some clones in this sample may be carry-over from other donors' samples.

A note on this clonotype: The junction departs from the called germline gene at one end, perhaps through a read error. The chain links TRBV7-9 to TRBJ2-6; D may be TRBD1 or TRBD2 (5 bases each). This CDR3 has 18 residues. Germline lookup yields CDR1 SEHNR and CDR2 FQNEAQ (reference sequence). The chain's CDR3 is CASSSTAVGRTGANVPTF. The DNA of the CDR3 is TGTGCCAGCAGCTCGACCGCAGTCGGGCGGACTGGGGCCAACGTCCCGACTTTC. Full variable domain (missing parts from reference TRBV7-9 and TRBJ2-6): DTGVSQNPRHKITKRGQNVTFRCDPISEHNRLYWYRQTLGQGPEFLTYFQNEAQLEKSRLLSDRFSAERPKGSFSTLEIQRTEQGDSAMYLCASSSTAVGRTGANVPTFGAGSRLTVL.

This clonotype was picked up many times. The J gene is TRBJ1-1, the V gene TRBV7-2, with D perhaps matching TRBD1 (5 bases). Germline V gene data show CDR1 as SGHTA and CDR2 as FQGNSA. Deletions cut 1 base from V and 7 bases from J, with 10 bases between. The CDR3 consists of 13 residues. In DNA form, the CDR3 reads TGTGCCAGCAGCTTAGTGACAGAAAGTGAAGCTTTCTTT. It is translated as CASSLVTESEAFF.

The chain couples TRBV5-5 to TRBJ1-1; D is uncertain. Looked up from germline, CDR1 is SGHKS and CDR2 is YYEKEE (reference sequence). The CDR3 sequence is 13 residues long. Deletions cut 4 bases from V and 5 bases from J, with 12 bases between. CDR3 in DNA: TGTGCCAGCAGCCCCTTGCTGGGAACTGAAGCTTTCTTT. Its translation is CASSPLLGTEAFF.

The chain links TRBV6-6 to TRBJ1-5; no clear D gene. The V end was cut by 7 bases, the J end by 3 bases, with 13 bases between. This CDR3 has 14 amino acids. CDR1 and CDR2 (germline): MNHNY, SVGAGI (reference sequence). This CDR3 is CASILGQFNQPQHF. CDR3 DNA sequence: TGTGCCAGCATTCTAGGGCAGTTCAATCAGCCCCAGCATTTT.

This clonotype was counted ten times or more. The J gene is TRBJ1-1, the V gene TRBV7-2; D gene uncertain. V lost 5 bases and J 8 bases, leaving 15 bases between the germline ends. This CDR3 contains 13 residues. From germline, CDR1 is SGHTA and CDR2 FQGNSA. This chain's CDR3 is CASSLNTVFEAFF. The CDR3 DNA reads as TGTGCCAGCAGCCTTAATACAGTCTTCGAAGCTTTCTTT.

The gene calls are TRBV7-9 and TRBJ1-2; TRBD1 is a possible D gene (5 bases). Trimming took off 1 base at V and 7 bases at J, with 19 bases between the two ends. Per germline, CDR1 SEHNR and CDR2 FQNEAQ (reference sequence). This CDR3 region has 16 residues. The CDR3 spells CASSLEDDRGTFGYTF. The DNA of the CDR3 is TGTGCCAGCAGCTTAGAGGATGATCGGGGCACATTTGGCTACACCTTC.

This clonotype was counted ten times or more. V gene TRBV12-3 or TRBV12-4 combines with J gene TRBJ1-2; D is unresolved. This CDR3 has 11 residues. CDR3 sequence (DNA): TGTACCGTTCGTACTAACTATGGCTACACCTTC. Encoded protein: CTVRTNYGYTF.

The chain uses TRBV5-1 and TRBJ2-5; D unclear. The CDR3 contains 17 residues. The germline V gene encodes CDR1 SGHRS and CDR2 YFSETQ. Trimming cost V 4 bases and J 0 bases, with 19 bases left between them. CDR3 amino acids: CASSPRTDQGYQETQYF. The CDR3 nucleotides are TGCGCCAGCAGCCCACGGACGGACCAAGGGTACCAAGAGACCCAGTACTTC.

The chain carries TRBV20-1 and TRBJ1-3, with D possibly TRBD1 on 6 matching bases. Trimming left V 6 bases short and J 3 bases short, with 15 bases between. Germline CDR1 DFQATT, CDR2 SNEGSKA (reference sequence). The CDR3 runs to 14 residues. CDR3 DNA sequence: TGCAGTGCCGCCTTCAGAGGGGGTGGAAACACCATATATTTT. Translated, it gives CSAAFRGGGNTIYF.

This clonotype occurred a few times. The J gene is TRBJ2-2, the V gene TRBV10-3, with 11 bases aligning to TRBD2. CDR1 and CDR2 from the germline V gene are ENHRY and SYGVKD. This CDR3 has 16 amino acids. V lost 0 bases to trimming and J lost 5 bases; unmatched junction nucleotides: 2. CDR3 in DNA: TGTGCCATCAGTGAGTCGACTAGCGGGGAAACCGGGGAGCTGTTTTTT. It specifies CAISESTSGETGELFF.

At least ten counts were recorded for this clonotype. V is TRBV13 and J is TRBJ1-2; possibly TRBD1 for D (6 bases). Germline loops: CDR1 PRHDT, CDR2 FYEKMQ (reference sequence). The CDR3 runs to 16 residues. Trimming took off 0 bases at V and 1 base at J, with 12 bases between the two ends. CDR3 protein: CASSLGPDSNNYGYTF. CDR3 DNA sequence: TGTGCCAGCAGCTTAGGCCCGGACAGTAATAACTATGGCTACACCTTC.

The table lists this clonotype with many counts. This CDR3 is CATEENSTDTQYF. The CDR3 nucleotides read TGTGCCACCGAAGAGAACAGCACAGATACGCAGTATTTT. The rearrangement links TRBV19 to TRBJ2-3; D call uncertain. This CDR3 contains 13 residues. The V gene's germline CDR1 is LNHDA and CDR2 SQIVND (reference sequence). Trimming took 10 bases from V and 0 from J, leaving 11 bases between them.

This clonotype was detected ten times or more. The DNA for the CDR3 is TGTGCCAGCGGGGGCTCCGAGCCCCAGCATTTT. This gives the protein CASGGSEPQHF. The chain combines TRBV12-3 or TRBV12-4 with TRBJ1-5; D is perhaps TRBD1 (6 bases). This CDR3 has 11 amino acids. Trimming removed 8 bases at V and 8 bases at J, with 10 bases between.

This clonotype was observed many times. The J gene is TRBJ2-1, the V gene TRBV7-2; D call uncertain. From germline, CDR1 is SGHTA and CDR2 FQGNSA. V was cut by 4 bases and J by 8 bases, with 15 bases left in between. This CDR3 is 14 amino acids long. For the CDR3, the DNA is TGTGCCAGCAGCTCCCTAGTGGGGATCGATGAGCAGTTCTTC. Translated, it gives CASSSLVGIDEQFF.

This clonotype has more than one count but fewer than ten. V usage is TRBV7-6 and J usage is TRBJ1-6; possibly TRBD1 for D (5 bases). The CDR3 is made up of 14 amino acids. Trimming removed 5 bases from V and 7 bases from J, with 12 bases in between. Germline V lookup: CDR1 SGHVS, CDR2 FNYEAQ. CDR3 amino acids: CASSPGGPNSPLHF. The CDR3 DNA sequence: TGTGCCAGCAGCCCGGGGGGACCAAATTCACCCCTCCACTTT.

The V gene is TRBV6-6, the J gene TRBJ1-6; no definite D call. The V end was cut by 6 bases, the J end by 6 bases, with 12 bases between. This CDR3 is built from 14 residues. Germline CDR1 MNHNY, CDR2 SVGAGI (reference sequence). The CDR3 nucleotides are TGTGCCAGCAGCTGGACCGACCGTAATTCACCCCTCCACTTT. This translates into CASSWTDRNSPLHF.

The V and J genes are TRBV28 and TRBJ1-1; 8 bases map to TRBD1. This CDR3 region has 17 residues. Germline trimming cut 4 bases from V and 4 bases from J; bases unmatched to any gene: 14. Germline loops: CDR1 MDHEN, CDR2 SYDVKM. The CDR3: CASSSSRTGRGGTEAFF. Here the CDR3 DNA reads TGTGCCAGCAGTTCCTCCAGGACAGGGAGGGGGGGCACTGAAGCTTTCTTT.

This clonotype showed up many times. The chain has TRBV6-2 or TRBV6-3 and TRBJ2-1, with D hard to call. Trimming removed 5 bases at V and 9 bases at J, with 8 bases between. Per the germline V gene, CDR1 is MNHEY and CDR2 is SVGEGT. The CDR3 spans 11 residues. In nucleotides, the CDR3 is TGTGCCAGCAGTCCCTATACTGAGCAGTTCTTC. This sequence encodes CASSPYTEQFF.

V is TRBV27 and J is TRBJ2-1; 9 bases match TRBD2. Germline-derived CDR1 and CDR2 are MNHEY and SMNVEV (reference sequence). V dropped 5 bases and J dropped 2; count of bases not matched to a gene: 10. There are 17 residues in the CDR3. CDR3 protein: CASSTSRSGGPYNEQFF. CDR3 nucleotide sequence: TGTGCCAGCAGTACCTCTCGTAGCGGGGGCCCCTACAATGAGCAGTTCTTC.

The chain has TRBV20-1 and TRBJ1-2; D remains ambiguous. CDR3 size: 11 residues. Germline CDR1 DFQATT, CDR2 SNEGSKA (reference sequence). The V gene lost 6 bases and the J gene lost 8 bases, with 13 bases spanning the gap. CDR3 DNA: TGCAGTGCCCCCACGGGAGGAGGCTACACCTTC. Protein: CSAPTGGGYTF.